Presented here are 14 T cell receptor beta chains from one specimen sequenced in a study of Tregs in tolerant kidney transplant recipients. Using immunoSEQ multiplex PCR, the repertoire was profiled, and TCRdb retains in-frame clones only, with some absent. This sample lists 50,000 to 65,000 clones; its ten largest clones have approximately 0.81%. The sequences come from CD4+ T cells from blood, collected before the transplant. The source of these receptors is a human donor who received a combined kidney and bone marrow transplant.

Details on this clone: The read halts 3 residues ahead of the CDR3 end, with the missing end drawn from the germline J gene. The chain employs TRBV6-2 or TRBV6-3 and TRBJ2-7; 8 bases are shared with TRBD2. The CDR3 sequence is 17 residues long. Losses at the gene ends were 2 bases for V and 3 bases for J; bases not matched to a gene: 12. Germline lookup yields CDR1 MNHEY and CDR2 SVGEGT. Here the CDR3 reads CASSYPTKREWIYEQYF. The part of the CDR3 DNA that was read is TGTGCCAGCAGTTACCCCACGAAGCGGGAGTGGATCTACGAG.

The DNA read from the CDR3 is TGTGCCAGCTCACCACGGTTTCCGGGACAGGCCACAGATACG. Protein product: CASSPRFPGQATDT. The full-length CDR3 reads as CASSPRFPGQATDTQYF. This chain links TRBV18 with TRBJ2-3; TRBD1 agrees at 8 bases. The read is 3 residues too short to cover the CDR3 end, so that end is filled in from the germline J gene. The CDR3 covers 17 residues. J lost 2 bases, V lost 1 base, and 8 bases had no gene match. CDR1 and CDR2 (germline): KGHSH, LQKENI.

Regarding this clone: The CDR3 end is not reached by the read, which stops 3 residues before it; the germline J gene fills it in. The chain combines TRBV29-1 with TRBJ1-1; maybe TRBD1 (6 bases). Trimming stripped 5 bases from V and 4 bases from J, with 14 bases between. The CDR3 spans 13 residues. The germline gives CDR1 SQVTM, CDR2 ANQGSEA. The sequenced CDR3 bases are TGCAGCGTTAACCAGGGGAGAGGCACTGAA. Translated: CSVNQGRGTE. The entire CDR3 is CSVNQGRGTEAFF.

Here the CDR3 reads CASSIYGQSGGYTF. The CDR3 bases that were read are TGTGCCAGTAGTATATACGGACAGTCTGGAGGC. The chain combines TRBV19 with TRBJ1-2, with a tentative D call TRBD1 (6 bases). The read is 3 residues too short to cover the CDR3 end, so that end is filled in from the germline J gene. This CDR3 region has 14 residues. Looked up from germline, CDR1 is LNHDA and CDR2 is SQIVND (reference sequence).

Remarks on this clone: Read sequence stops 3 residues before the CDR3 end, and the germline J gene provides the missing end. This chain joins TRBV20-1 and TRBJ1-1; tentatively, D is TRBD1 (5 bases). Trimming shortened V by 2 bases and J by 1 base, and 20 bases separated the two germline ends. The germline CDR1 and CDR2 sequences are DFQATT and SNEGSKA (reference sequence). This CDR3 has 17 residues. Partial CDR3 DNA: TGCAGTGCTAGAAATCCCTTATTAACAGGCCCGAACACTGAA. This encodes CSARNPLLTGPNTE. The entire CDR3 is CSARNPLLTGPNTEAFF.

A word on this clone: The sequenced fragment ends 3 residues before the CDR3 boundary, so the rest is inferred from the germline J gene. The chain joins TRBV7-2 to TRBJ1-1, with 9 bases aligning to TRBD1. CDR1 and CDR2 (germline): SGHTA, FQGNSA. The CDR3 sequence is 13 residues long. CDR3 DNA (partial): TGTGCCAGCAGCTCCGTGGACAGGGGTGGG. The encoded protein is CASSSVDRGG. The entire CDR3 reads CASSSVDRGGAFF.

A note on this clone: From the germline J gene comes the end of the CDR3, since the read stops 3 residues before it. This rearrangement joins TRBV7-2 to TRBJ1-1, with no clear D. The V end lost 5 bases, the J end lost 0 bases, and 10 bases lay between the germline ends. Germline V CDR1 and CDR2: SGHTA, FQGNSA. This CDR3 has 14 amino acids. Incomplete CDR3 DNA: TGTGCCAGCAGCGTTCAAAGGGTGAACACTGAA. It codes for CASSVQRVNTE. From start to end, the CDR3 is CASSVQRVNTEAFF.

As concerns this clone: With the read ending 3 residues before the CDR3 end, the germline J gene is used to fill in that end. The chain couples TRBV2 to TRBJ2-2; 8 bases line up with TRBD1. Germline V gives CDR1 SNHLY, CDR2 FYNNEI. The trim removed 4 bases at V and 7 bases at J, leaving 5 bases unmatched. There are 14 residues in the CDR3. The sequenced part of the CDR3 DNA is TGTGCCAGCAGTGCTCAGGGGGCTGGCGGGGAG. This codes for CASSAQGAGGE. The full CDR3 sequence reads CASSAQGAGGELFF.

In regard to this clone: Sequencing ends 3 residues short of the CDR3 end; the germline J gene provides the rest. The genes are TRBV20-1 and TRBJ2-1; 8 bases align to TRBD1. Germline V gene lookup returns CDR1 DFQATT and CDR2 SNEGSKA (reference sequence). Trimming took 3 bases from V and 6 from J; bases not matched to a gene: 7. This CDR3 has 14 amino acids. The covered CDR3 bases are TGCAGTGCTAGGGCTGGACAGGGTATCAATGAG. This gives the protein CSARAGQGINE. The whole CDR3 sequence is CSARAGQGINEQFF.

Turning to this clone: The CDR3 goes on 3 residues after the read ends, and that part is filled in from the germline J gene. The chain joins TRBV2 to TRBJ1-2, with TRBD1 matching over 10 bases. The CDR3 extends over 14 amino acids. V lost 6 bases to trimming and J lost 5 bases; unmatched junction nucleotides: 6. The germline V gene has CDR1 SNHLY and CDR2 FYNNEI. The covered CDR3 bases are TGTGCCAGCAGAGAGACAGGGGGCCGGTATGGC. Amino acids: CASRETGGRYG. The entire CDR3 protein is CASRETGGRYGYTF.

With regard to this clone: The observed sequence ends 3 residues before the CDR3 terminus, with the missing tail filled in from the germline J gene. The rearrangement uses TRBV2 and TRBJ2-7; D perhaps matches TRBD1 (6 bases). The CDR3 is 14 amino acids. Trimming cost V 5 bases and J 6 bases, with 17 bases left between them. In germline, CDR1 is SNHLY, CDR2 FYNNEI. The CDR3 bases that were read are TGTGCCAGCAGTTTAGTGACAGGTTCAGGCGAG. Translation: CASSLVTGSGE. The full CDR3 reads CASSLVTGSGEQYF.

Concerning this clone: The read halts 3 residues ahead of the CDR3 end, with the missing end drawn from the germline J gene. This chain connects TRBV2 to TRBJ1-5, with D possibly TRBD1 on 6 matching bases. The germline CDR1 and CDR2 sequences are SNHLY and FYNNEI. Trimming shortened V by 5 bases and J by 4 bases, and 12 bases separated the two germline ends. The CDR3 has 14 amino acids. The CDR3 is CASSQQGSNQPQHF. CDR3 bases read: TGTGCCAGCAGTCAACAGGGAAGTAATCAGCCC.

As regards this clone: Read data end 3 residues before the CDR3 end; the end is taken from the germline J gene. The chain couples TRBV6-1 to TRBJ2-7, with no clear D. CDR1 and CDR2 from the germline V gene are MNHNS and SASEGT. The CDR3 totals 13 residues. Trimming stripped 2 bases from V and 4 bases from J, with 9 bases between. The CDR3 loop is CASSEMKRYEQYF. The covered CDR3 bases are TGTGCCAGCAGTGAAATGAAGAGGTACGAG.

About this clone itself: The read terminates 3 residues ahead of where the CDR3 ends, so the germline J gene completes it. The chain combines TRBV18 with TRBJ2-2; TRBD2 is a possible D gene (5 bases). This CDR3 has 15 amino acids. Trimming shortened V by 6 bases and J by 4 bases, and 15 bases separated the two germline ends. Germline CDR1 KGHSH, CDR2 LQKENI. The CDR3 reads CASSTGLRGTGELFF. CDR3 DNA (partial): TGTGCCAGCTCCACGGGTCTTCGGGGCACCGGGGAG. The full variable domain, its missing parts supplied by reference TRBV18 and TRBJ2-2, is NAGVMQNPRHLVRRRGQEARLRCSPMKGHSHVYWYRQLPEEGLKFMVYLQKENIIDESGMPKERFSAEFPKEGPSILRIQQVVRGDSAAYFCASSTGLRGTGELFFGEGSRLTVL.